What follows are 13 T cell receptor beta chains derived from one specimen sequenced in a study of T cells in localized non-small cell lung cancer. Sequencing was performed with immunoSEQ multiplex PCR; in TCRdb, only in-frame clones are kept and a portion is missing. The table has tens of thousands of clones, approximately 88% seen once. Sequences were derived from peripheral blood, sampled before any cancer treatment. All receptors come from a man aged 35 to 69 with stage I squamous cell lung carcinoma.

The V gene is TRBV29-1, the J gene TRBJ2-7, with TRBD1 as a possible D gene (6 bases). Germline CDR1 reads SQVTM; CDR2 reads ANQGSEA. This CDR3 has 12 residues. Trimming shortened V by 7 bases and J by 2 bases, and 12 bases separated the two germline ends. The CDR3 is CSARTEAYEQYF. The CDR3 DNA sequence: TGCAGCGCTAGGACAGAAGCCTACGAGCAGTACTTC.

This clone was observed once. This chain joins TRBV2 and TRBJ2-6, with TRBD1 matching over 8 bases. CDR1 is SNHLY, CDR2 FYNNEI, per germline. V was pared by 5 bases and J by 3 bases, with 6 bases of the junction left unmatched. The CDR3 covers 16 residues. For the CDR3, the DNA is TGTGCCAGCAGTCTCGGACAGGGCGGTGGGGCCAACGTCCTGACTTTC. Residues: CASSLGQGGGANVLTF.

The chain has TRBV6-5 and TRBJ1-2; weak D call: TRBD1 (6 bases). Trimming took 1 base from V and 2 from J, leaving 14 bases between them. Looked up from germline, CDR1 is MNHEY and CDR2 is SVGAGI. This CDR3 is 16 amino acids long. The CDR3 loop is CASSYFPETGNYGYTF. CDR3 bases: TGTGCCAGCAGTTACTTCCCAGAGACAGGCAACTATGGCTACACCTTC.

The rearrangement links TRBV13 to TRBJ2-7, with TRBD2 matching over 10 bases. Germline V gene data show CDR1 as PRHDT and CDR2 as FYEKMQ (reference sequence). The CDR3 consists of 15 residues. The ends lost 0 bases at V and 10 bases at J; junction bases unmatched: 9. CDR3 nucleotides: TGTGCCAGCAGCTTAGGCTGGTCTAGCGGGGGTTCTCAGTACTTC. It is translated as CASSLGWSSGGSQYF.

The rearrangement links TRBV7-9 to TRBJ1-6, with 7 bases matching TRBD1. V was pared by 5 bases and J by 7 bases, with 11 bases of the junction left unmatched. CDR1 is SEHNR, CDR2 FQNEAQ, per germline (reference sequence). The CDR3 consists of 16 residues. Written as DNA, the CDR3 is TGTGCCAGCAGCCAGCAGGGGGGGGTATTCAATTCACCCCTCCACTTT. Translating it yields CASSQQGGVFNSPLHF. Looking up the rest from reference TRBV7-9 and TRBJ1-6 gives the full variable domain: DTGVSQNPRHKITKRGQNVTFRCDPISEHNRLYWYRQTLGQGPEFLTYFQNEAQLEKSRLLSDRFSAERPKGSFSTLEIQRTEQGDSAMYLCASSQQGGVFNSPLHFGNGTRLTVT.

The rearrangement links TRBV7-2 to TRBJ2-4, with TRBD2 matching over 12 bases. This CDR3 spans 18 amino acids. Germline lookup yields CDR1 SGHTA and CDR2 FQGNSA. The trim removed 5 bases at V and 0 bases at J, leaving 8 bases unmatched. The CDR3 nucleotides are TGTGCCAGCAGCGCACTAGCGGGGGGTTCCCTAGCCAAAAACATTCAGTACTTC. This encodes CASSALAGGSLAKNIQYF.

This chain connects TRBV21-1 to TRBJ1-1; the D call TRBD1 from the table was never checked on the DNA. TRBV21-1 is a known pseudogene. This CDR3 is built from 17 residues. This chain's CDR3 is CASSISPGQEAGTEAFF. CDR3 bases: TGTGCCAGCAGCATTTCACCGGGACAGGAAGCTGGCACTGAAGCTTTCTTT.

The genes are TRBV4-1 and TRBJ1-2, with no clear D. Germline lookup yields CDR1 MGHRA and CDR2 YSYEKL. Trimming removed 0 bases at V and 0 bases at J, with 8 bases between. The CDR3 loop spans 15 amino acids. DNA for the CDR3: TGCGCCAGCAGCCAAGACGGGCGGCCTAACTATGGCTACACCTTC. Translated: CASSQDGRPNYGYTF.

In this sample, this clone turned up once. CDR3 DNA: TGTGCCAGCAGCCGGGACAGGGGAAACTATGGCTACACCTTC. It codes for CASSRDRGNYGYTF. The chain links TRBV7-2 to TRBJ1-2; TRBD1 matches 10 bases. V was pared by 5 bases and J by 2 bases, with 2 bases of the junction left unmatched. CDR1 is SGHTA, CDR2 FQGNSA, per germline. This CDR3 comprises 14 residues.

This CDR3 reads CASSLGFAGVRTEAFF. DNA for the CDR3: TGTGCCAGCAGCTTGGGTTTTGCAGGGGTTAGGACTGAAGCTTTCTTT. V is TRBV7-2 and J is TRBJ1-1, with D possibly TRBD1 on 6 matching bases. The V gene lost 3 bases and the J gene lost 5 bases, with 19 bases spanning the gap. The CDR3 has 16 residues. Germline V gene data show CDR1 as SGHTA and CDR2 as FQGNSA.

V gene TRBV6-1 combines with J gene TRBJ1-5, with D uncertain. V lost 4 bases and J 5 bases, leaving 9 bases between the germline ends. The CDR3 covers 13 residues. Per the germline V gene, CDR1 is MNHNS and CDR2 is SASEGT. The CDR3 sequence is CASSVRKDQPQHF. CDR3 bases: TGTGCCAGCAGTGTACGAAAAGATCAGCCCCAGCATTTT.

This clone was seen a single time. The genes are TRBV6-1 and TRBJ1-5, with 8 bases identical to TRBD1. This CDR3 contains 17 residues. In germline, CDR1 is MNHNS, CDR2 SASEGT. V shed 2 bases, J shed 2 bases, and the junction held 8 bases outside the gene matches. CDR3 DNA: TGTGCCAGCAGTGAAAGTCCAGGGGGCCGGGGCAATCAGCCCCAGCATTTT. Amino acids: CASSESPGGRGNQPQHF.

This chain connects TRBV7-6 to TRBJ1-5; 8 nucleotides align to TRBD1. This CDR3 has 15 amino acids. The germline gives CDR1 SGHVS, CDR2 FNYEAQ. Trimming took 5 bases from V and 4 from J; bases not matched to a gene: 7. CDR3 region: CASSPGQGPNQPQHF. CDR3 nucleotide sequence: TGTGCCAGCAGCCCAGGACAGGGACCAAATCAGCCCCAGCATTTT.